These 29 T cell receptor beta chains came from one sample sequenced in a study of cytomegalovirus exposure and HLA in healthy donors. 13 Jbeta primers and 60 Vbeta primers were used for the PCR. TCRdb's copy holds only in-frame clones and misses some; the assay was immunoSEQ multiplex PCR. The sample consists of 150,000 or so clones, approximately 84% of them appearing once. Sequenced sample: PBMCs. These receptors were obtained from a woman in her forties or fifties in good health and CMV-seropositive.

This clone was observed a single time. This chain connects TRBV5-1 to TRBJ1-2; unclear D gene. The CDR3 contains 16 residues. The germline CDR1 and CDR2 sequences are SGHRS and YFSETQ. The V gene lost 4 bases and the J gene lost 5 bases, with 21 bases spanning the gap. DNA for the CDR3: TGCGCCAGCAGCCCCGAGGCTCGAGGCCCTGGGTATGGCTACACCTTC. Its protein product is CASSPEARGPGYGYTF.

The V call is TRBV27, the J call TRBJ1-2; D call uncertain. Germline lookup yields CDR1 MNHEY and CDR2 SMNVEV (reference sequence). Trimming took off 6 bases at V and 14 bases at J, with 19 bases between the two ends. The CDR3 sequence is 12 residues long. The CDR3 DNA is TGTGCCAGCAGGTGGGCGGGCACACCCGAGACCTTC. It encodes CASRWAGTPETF.

The rearrangement uses TRBV4-2 and TRBJ2-1; D may be TRBD2 (5 bases). The CDR3 covers 14 residues. Germline V gene data show CDR1 as LGHNA and CDR2 as YNFKEQ. Trimming pared 4 bases from V and 5 bases from J, leaving 12 bases between. CDR3 sequence reads: CASSRRGSNNEQFF. Written as DNA, the CDR3 is TGTGCCAGCAGCCGACGGGGATCTAACAATGAGCAGTTCTTC.

The chain employs TRBV6-6 and TRBJ1-5; perhaps TRBD1 as D (6 bases). Germline assignment: CDR1 MNHNY and CDR2 SVGAGI (reference sequence). CDR3 size: 15 residues. The V and J ends lost 5 bases and 4 bases respectively, with 15 bases between them. The CDR3, as DNA: TGTGCCAGCAGTCCGAGGGACAAGGGAAATCAGCCCCAGCATTTT. Amino acids: CASSPRDKGNQPQHF.

Concerning this clone itself: One end of the junction fails to match germline, which may point to a read error. Other DNA sequences from this sample encode an identical CDR3 as well. The chain combines TRBV29-1 with TRBJ2-2; 12 positions agree with TRBD2. CDR1 SQVTM and CDR2 ANQGSEA come from the germline V gene. The CDR3 loop spans 15 amino acids. CDR3 nucleotides: TGCAGTTATGCTAGGACTAGCGGGGCCTACGGGGAACTGTTTTTT. It specifies CSYARTSGAYGELFF.

This chain links TRBV5-1 with TRBJ1-1; D not certain. This CDR3 contains 16 residues. Trimming pared 0 bases from V and 0 bases from J, leaving 12 bases between. CDR1 and CDR2 (germline): SGHRS, YFSETQ. The CDR3, as DNA: TGCGCCAGCAGCTTGGGGAGGGCCGCGATGAACACTGAAGCTTTCTTT. Its protein product is CASSLGRAAMNTEAFF. The complete variable domain, with remaining parts taken from reference TRBV5-1 and TRBJ1-1, reads KAGVTQTPRYLIKTRGQQVTLSCSPISGHRSVSWYQQTPGQGLQFLFEYFSETQRNKGNFPGRFSGRQFSNSRSEMNVSTLELGDSALYLCASSLGRAAMNTEAFFGQGTRLTVV.

The rearrangement links TRBV6-5 to TRBJ1-2, with D perhaps matching TRBD1 (6 bases). Trimming cost V 4 bases and J 6 bases, with 18 bases left between them. The CDR3 loop spans 15 amino acids. Germline CDR1 MNHEY, CDR2 SVGAGI. The CDR3 sequence is CASSSRGGFLNGYTF. The DNA for the CDR3 is TGTGCCAGCAGTTCGCGTGGGGGCTTCTTAAATGGCTACACCTTC.

Concerning this clone itself: A read error may produce the germline difference seen at one junction end. The J gene is TRBJ1-2, the V gene TRBV7-9; D is perhaps TRBD1 (5 bases). Germline V gene sequence: CDR1 SEHNR, CDR2 FQNEAQ (reference sequence). CDR3 length equals 16 residues. CDR3 in amino acids: CSSSLLGRAGKNGYTF. CDR3 nucleotide sequence: TGTTCCAGCAGCTTATTGGGGAGGGCAGGGAAGAATGGCTACACCTTC.

V is TRBV11-3 and J is TRBJ1-1; D might be TRBD1 (5 bases). Trimming took off 1 base at V and 4 bases at J, with 13 bases between the two ends. This CDR3 has 15 residues. Germline V CDR1 and CDR2: SGHNT, YENEEA. CDR3 nucleotide sequence: TGTGCCAGCAGCTTAGGAGGTTCAGGGCCCACTGAAGCTTTCTTT. This encodes CASSLGGSGPTEAFF.

V gene TRBV5-8 combines with J gene TRBJ1-4; unclear D gene. CDR3 size: 14 residues. Germline lookup yields CDR1 SGHTS and CDR2 YDEGEE. V was shortened by 2 bases and J by 8 bases, with 13 bases between the two germline ends. CDR3 nucleotide sequence: TGTGCCAGCAGCTTCCAGGTGGTTCGGGAAAAACTGTTTTTT. Encoded protein: CASSFQVVREKLFF. Using reference TRBV5-8 and TRBJ1-4 for the parts outside the CDR3, the full variable domain is EAGVTQSPTHLIKTRGQQATLRCSPISGHTSVYWYQQALGLGLQFLLWYDEGEERNRGNFPPRFSGRQFPNYSSELNVNALELEDSALYLCASSFQVVREKLFFGSGTQLSVL.

V usage is TRBV5-6 and J usage is TRBJ1-3, with TRBD1 as a possible D gene (6 bases). Germline-derived CDR1 and CDR2 are SGHDT and YYEEEE. Trimming shortened V by 2 bases and J by 1 base, and 7 bases separated the two germline ends. The CDR3 covers 14 residues. The CDR3 sequence is CASSLQGSGNTIYF. The DNA for the CDR3 is TGTGCCAGCAGCTTACAGGGATCTGGAAACACCATATATTTT.

This clone occurred a few times. The V and J genes are TRBV4-1 and TRBJ2-3; TRBD1 matches at 8 bases. Germline trimming cut 7 bases from V and 5 bases from J; bases unmatched to any gene: 14. This CDR3 spans 16 amino acids. CDR1 is MGHRA, CDR2 YSYEKL, per germline. The CDR3 nucleotides read TGCGCCAGCACCCCTCGTTTCGGGACAGGAGAAGATACGCAGTATTTT. This sequence encodes CASTPRFGTGEDTQYF.

This sequence joins TRBV2 and TRBJ1-2; no clear D. V shed 2 bases and J shed 3 bases, with 7 bases lying between them. The CDR3 length is 13 residues. Germline V gene lookup returns CDR1 SNHLY and CDR2 FYNNEI. In DNA form, the CDR3 reads TGTGCCAGCAGTGAATGGGCCTACTATGGCTACACCTTC. Translation: CASSEWAYYGYTF.

The rearrangement uses TRBV2 and TRBJ1-1; D possibly corresponds to TRBD1 (6 bases). The CDR3 runs 15 residues. Germline CDR1 reads SNHLY; CDR2 reads FYNNEI. V lost 3 bases to trimming and J lost 4 bases, with 15 bases between them. As DNA, the CDR3 is TGTGCCAGCAGTGATGGGACAAGGGCGGGCACTGAAGCTTTCTTT. Translation gives CASSDGTRAGTEAFF.

This clone has just one count. V usage is TRBV7-9 and J usage is TRBJ1-4; 8 nucleotides align to TRBD1. From germline, CDR1 is SEHNR and CDR2 FQNEAQ (reference sequence). This CDR3 has 15 amino acids. With V trimmed by 1 base and J by 14 bases, 12 bases remained unmatched. This CDR3 is CASSLEASGGAGLFF. The CDR3 nucleotides read TGTGCCAGCAGCTTAGAGGCTTCAGGGGGCGCGGGGCTGTTTTTT.

V is TRBV27 and J is TRBJ1-6; D remains ambiguous. Germline V gene sequence: CDR1 MNHEY, CDR2 SMNVEV (reference sequence). Trimming stripped 2 bases from V and 7 bases from J, with 9 bases between. The CDR3 spans 14 residues. Here the CDR3 reads CASSLVQRNSPLHF. The CDR3 DNA sequence: TGTGCCAGCAGTTTAGTACAGCGGAATTCACCCCTCCACTTT.

The V gene is TRBV5-6, the J gene TRBJ2-5; 7 nucleotides line up with TRBD1. The CDR3 spans 13 residues. Germline V lookup: CDR1 SGHDT, CDR2 YYEEEE. V dropped 4 bases and J dropped 5; count of bases not matched to a gene: 5. DNA for the CDR3: TGTGCCAGCAGCCCCGACAGGGTCGAGACCCAGTACTTC. It codes for CASSPDRVETQYF. Drawing the rest from reference TRBV5-6 and TRBJ2-5, the complete variable domain is DAGVTQSPTHLIKTRGQQVTLRCSPKSGHDTVSWYQQALGQGPQFIFQYYEEEERQRGNFPDRFSGHQFPNYSSELNVNALLLGDSALYLCASSPDRVETQYFGPGTRLLVL.

V gene TRBV7-9 combines with J gene TRBJ2-7; 7 positions agree with TRBD1. J lost 6 bases, V lost 5 bases, and 13 bases had no gene match. The CDR3 spans 15 residues. Per the germline V gene, CDR1 is SEHNR and CDR2 is FQNEAQ (reference sequence). CDR3 residues: CASSLARQGRGEQYF. The CDR3 nucleotides are TGTGCCAGCAGCCTGGCCCGACAGGGAAGAGGCGAGCAGTACTTC.

The J gene is TRBJ1-5, the V gene TRBV29-1; D unresolved. The CDR3 totals 13 residues. CDR1 and CDR2 (germline): SQVTM, ANQGSEA. The V end lost 4 bases, the J end lost 5 bases, and 12 bases lay between the germline ends. Written as DNA, the CDR3 is TGCAGCGTTGCAGCTGGAGACCATCAGCCCCAGCATTTT. Translated, it gives CSVAAGDHQPQHF. The variable domain in full, completed from reference TRBV29-1 and TRBJ1-5, reads SAVISQKPSRDICQRGTSLTIQCQVDSQVTMMFWYRQQPGQSLTLIATANQGSEATYESGFVIDKFPISRPNLTFSTLTVSNMSPEDSSIYLCSVAAGDHQPQHFGDGTRLSIL.

Comment on this clone: Mismatch with germline at one junction end may stem from a read error. The gene calls are TRBV2 and TRBJ2-1; weak D call: TRBD1 (5 bases). Per germline, CDR1 SNHLY and CDR2 FYNNEI. This CDR3 spans 13 amino acids. The CDR3 nucleotides read TGTGCCGGCAGACGGTTTGGGGCCGATGAGCAGTTCTTC. Its protein product is CAGRRFGADEQFF.

This chain links TRBV6-5 with TRBJ1-5, with D possibly being TRBD1 (6 bases). CDR3 length: 14 residues. V was clipped by 0 bases and J by 6 bases, with 9 bases between them. Germline-derived CDR1 and CDR2 are MNHEY and SVGAGI. The CDR3 here is CASSYSGASQPQHF. DNA of the CDR3: TGTGCCAGCAGTTACTCGGGGGCGTCTCAGCCCCAGCATTTT.

The chain has TRBV20-1 and TRBJ2-7, with D hard to call. Trimming took 5 bases from V and 5 from J, leaving 7 bases between them. Germline V gene lookup returns CDR1 DFQATT and CDR2 SNEGSKA (reference sequence). This CDR3 is 10 amino acids long. The CDR3 loop is CSALDNEQYF. CDR3 DNA sequence: TGCAGTGCTTTAGACAACGAGCAGTACTTC.

This rearrangement joins TRBV27 to TRBJ2-7; 7 nucleotides agree with TRBD1. The CDR3 loop spans 12 amino acids. CDR1 and CDR2 from the germline V gene are MNHEY and SMNVEV (reference sequence). V lost 7 bases to trimming and J lost 2 bases; unmatched junction nucleotides: 2. This CDR3 reads CASKTGAYEQYF. In nucleotides, the CDR3 is TGTGCCAGCAAAACAGGGGCCTACGAGCAGTACTTC.

The chain links TRBV19 to TRBJ2-1, with 9 bases identical to TRBD2. Germline CDR1 reads LNHDA; CDR2 reads SQIVND (reference sequence). The CDR3 runs 16 residues. V shed 3 bases, J shed 8 bases, and the junction held 11 bases outside the gene matches. CDR3 sequence (DNA): TGTGCCAGTAGTATGGGCGGGGGGGCCCGTTGGGATGAGCAGTTCTTC. Translation gives CASSMGGGARWDEQFF.

The V gene is TRBV10-3, the J gene TRBJ2-2; no reliable D call. V shed 4 bases and J shed 1 base, with 10 bases lying between them. The CDR3 is 15 amino acids. Germline loops: CDR1 ENHRY, CDR2 SYGVKD. Here the CDR3 DNA reads TGTGCCATCAGTGGGTCTCTAGTGAACACCGGGGAGCTGTTTTTT. It yields the protein CAISGSLVNTGELFF.

The chain links TRBV5-1 to TRBJ2-7; 9 positions match TRBD1. With V trimmed by 2 bases and J by 7 bases, 19 bases remained unmatched. Germline assignment: CDR1 SGHRS and CDR2 YFSETQ. This CDR3 spans 18 amino acids. CDR3 DNA: TGCGCCAGCAGCTTAAACGGCGGTACAGGGGGCGTTCTGAGGGAGCAGTACTTC. Translated: CASSLNGGTGGVLREQYF.

V and J are TRBV7-2 and TRBJ2-1; 11 bases match TRBD2. Trimming at V came to 5 bases and at J to 8 bases, leaving 11 bases not matched to a gene. The CDR3 runs 16 residues. The germline V gene has CDR1 SGHTA and CDR2 FQGNSA. CDR3 loop: CASSAYSGGAWDEQFF. In DNA form, the CDR3 reads TGTGCCAGCAGCGCCTATAGCGGGGGGGCCTGGGATGAGCAGTTCTTC.

This clone came up a few times. This chain joins TRBV6-5 and TRBJ1-5; D is unclear. CDR1 and CDR2 (germline): MNHEY, SVGAGI. The CDR3 sequence is 14 residues long. Trimming removed 8 bases from V and 2 bases from J, with 13 bases in between. CDR3 DNA: TGTGCCAGCTCCCGCGAACGCGGCAATCAGCCCCAGCATTTT. Protein product: CASSRERGNQPQHF.

This clone has only a few counts. The V and J genes are TRBV6-6 and TRBJ2-7; 12 positions match TRBD1. CDR3 size: 15 residues. V lost 6 bases, J lost 7 bases, and 10 bases stayed unmatched. CDR1 and CDR2 from the germline V gene are MNHNY and SVGAGI (reference sequence). The CDR3 region has the DNA TGTGCCAGCAGCCCCTGGGGACAGGGGGCCCCGGAGCAGTACTTC. Encoded protein: CASSPWGQGAPEQYF.